The following is a T cell receptor beta chain sequence with its context. This entry belongs to a study of blood T cell repertoires in COVID-19. About the study: COVID-19 samples, acute and convalescent, were from the United States, Italy and Spain. The analysed material was cDNA or gDNA that came from T cells, B-cell-depleted T cells, or PBMCs.

Clones were sequenced by immunoSEQ multiplex PCR, and TCRdb holds only the in-frame ones, with some missing. The data contain over 200,000 clones, around 90% of them singletons. The clonotype originates from a man aged 25 to 40 with COVID-19, enrolled during active disease. Sequencing used peripheral blood.

The CDR3 reads CASSWPATNEKLFF. The CDR3 nucleotides are TGTGCCAGCAGCTGGCCTGCAACTAATGAAAAACTGTTTTTT. The rearrangement uses TRBV11-2 and TRBJ1-4; D is ambiguous. Germline-derived CDR1 and CDR2 are SGHAT and FQNNGV. This CDR3 comprises 14 residues. Trimming pared 4 bases from V and 0 bases from J, leaving 6 bases between.